Shown below are 23 T cell receptor beta chains from a single sample sequenced in a study of control samples from healthy donors and cancer patients. The repertoire was sequenced with immunoSEQ multiplex PCR; TCRdb's copy has only in-frame clones and lacks some. The sample carries 120,000 or so clones, roughly 84% recorded once. The sequenced material came from blood. The receptors come from a man aged 35 to 55 in good health.

The chain couples TRBV14 to TRBJ2-7, with a possible D match to TRBD1 (5 bases). V lost 0 bases and J 3 bases, leaving 6 bases between the germline ends. CDR1 and CDR2 (germline): SGHDN, FVKESK. The CDR3 is 13 residues long. This CDR3 reads CASSQDTGYEQYF. DNA for the CDR3: TGTGCCAGCAGCCAAGATACAGGCTACGAGCAGTACTTC.

This rearrangement joins TRBV6-1 to TRBJ1-2; D is ambiguous. The CDR3 contains 14 residues. Germline CDR1 and CDR2: MNHNS and SASEGT. Trimming removed 1 base at V and 4 bases at J, with 10 bases between. The CDR3 here is CASSEGSVTYGYTF. For the CDR3, the DNA is TGTGCCAGCAGTGAAGGGTCAGTAACCTATGGCTACACCTTC.

The chain has TRBV24-1 and TRBJ1-2; the D gene is possibly TRBD1 (6 bases). The CDR3 has 15 amino acids. CDR1 KGHDR and CDR2 SFDVKD come from the germline V gene. V lost 3 bases and J lost 4, with 14 bases in between. DNA for the CDR3: TGTGCCACCAGTGATGCTGTTACAGGGTTCTATGGCTACACCTTC. Translated, it gives CATSDAVTGFYGYTF.

The chain uses TRBV3-1 (or the pseudogene TRBV3-2) and TRBJ1-2; TRBD1 might be the D (6 bases). Germline assignment: CDR1 LGHDT and CDR2 YNNKEL (reference sequence). V was clipped by 4 bases and J by 4 bases, with 19 bases between them. There are 16 residues in the CDR3. CDR3 residues: CASSPNFGQPFYGYTF. Here the CDR3 DNA reads TGTGCCAGCAGCCCAAACTTCGGACAGCCATTCTATGGCTACACCTTC.

This clone appeared a few times. The genes are TRBV5-4 and TRBJ1-2, with D possibly being TRBD1 (5 bases). The length of the CDR3 is 15 residues. The germline V gene encodes CDR1 SGHNT and CDR2 YYREEE (reference sequence). V was clipped by 3 bases and J by 3 bases, with 15 bases between them. The CDR3 nucleotides are TGTGCCAGCAGCTCAACGGGACGTGGGGACTATGGCTACACCTTC. The encoded protein is CASSSTGRGDYGYTF.

This chain joins TRBV5-7 and TRBJ1-2, with 8 bases that match TRBD1. TRBV5-7 qualifies as an ORF whose function is uncertain. The CDR3 runs to 15 residues. The junction had 9 bases not matched to a gene; V was cut back by 4 bases and J by 4 bases. The CDR3 DNA reads as TGTGCCAGCAGCCACCTCCAGGGGGCGGCCTATGGCTACACCTTC. Its translation is CASSHLQGAAYGYTF.

The chain links TRBV7-2 to TRBJ1-2, with 12 bases identical to TRBD1. The CDR3 spans 16 residues. Germline V gives CDR1 SGHTA, CDR2 FQGNSA. Losses at the gene ends were 1 base for V and 8 bases for J; bases not matched to a gene: 8. As DNA, the CDR3 is TGTGCCAGCAGCTTAGTGGGACAGGGGGCGCAGGACGGCTACACCTTC. It specifies CASSLVGQGAQDGYTF.

The V call is TRBV5-1, the J call TRBJ1-6; D ambiguous. The CDR3 has 14 amino acids. Germline loops: CDR1 SGHRS, CDR2 YFSETQ. V was cut by 0 bases and J by 11 bases, with 12 bases left in between. CDR3 amino acids: CASSLAGHPAPLHF. CDR3 DNA sequence: TGCGCCAGCAGCTTGGCCGGCCACCCGGCACCCCTCCACTTT.

This chain uses TRBV7-2 with TRBJ2-5; TRBD2 is a possible D gene (7 bases). Germline V gene sequence: CDR1 SGHTA, CDR2 FQGNSA. Deletions cut 4 bases from V and 5 bases from J, with 20 bases between. This CDR3 region has 16 residues. The CDR3 region has the DNA TGTGCCAGCAGCTGGAGAGGGGGAGGGGTCGCGGAGACCCAGTACTTC. This encodes CASSWRGGGVAETQYF.

This rearrangement joins TRBV27 to TRBJ1-2; D is ambiguous. V was trimmed by 6 bases and J by 4 bases, leaving 12 bases between them. CDR1 and CDR2 from the germline V gene are MNHEY and SMNVEV (reference sequence). The CDR3 is 13 residues long. The CDR3 DNA is TGTGCCAGCAGGCCGAGGTACGCCTATGGCTACACCTTC. This gives the protein CASRPRYAYGYTF.

This clone was observed a few times. The chain links TRBV30 to TRBJ2-7, with D perhaps given as TRBD1 or TRBD2 (5 bases each). Germline CDR1 is GTSNPN and CDR2 is SVGIG (reference sequence). Between the trimmed V and J ends, which lost 2 bases and 3 bases, there was a span of 14 bases. CDR3 length equals 14 residues. CDR3 amino acids: CAWSFWDRDYEQYF. CDR3 nucleotide sequence: TGTGCCTGGAGTTTCTGGGACCGAGACTACGAGCAGTACTTC.

This rearrangement joins TRBV7-2 to TRBJ2-2; a possible D gene is TRBD1 (6 bases). This CDR3 has 15 residues. V shed 3 bases and J shed 2 bases, with 10 bases lying between them. CDR1 is SGHTA and CDR2 is FQGNSA in the germline V gene. CDR3 residues: CASSFWGLNTGELFF. In DNA, the CDR3 is TGTGCCAGCAGCTTTTGGGGGCTTAACACCGGGGAGCTGTTTTTT.

The chain carries TRBV10-1 and TRBJ2-1; a weak D match, TRBD2 (6 bases). The germline V gene encodes CDR1 WNHNN and CDR2 SYGVQD (reference sequence). This CDR3 contains 13 residues. V was cut by 0 bases and J by 13 bases, with 13 bases left in between. CDR3 in DNA: TGCGCCAGCAGTGAGTCGATTAGGCGGGATCAGTTCTTC. This sequence encodes CASSESIRRDQFF.

V usage is TRBV9 and J usage is TRBJ2-2; 10 positions match TRBD2. The V and J ends lost 0 bases and 5 bases, in that order; junction bases with no gene match: 1. The CDR3 is 15 amino acids. The germline V gene has CDR1 SGDLS and CDR2 YYNGEE. The CDR3 here is CASSVALAGTGELFF. CDR3 sequence (DNA): TGTGCCAGCAGCGTAGCACTAGCGGGGACCGGGGAGCTGTTTTTT.

In its sample, this clone was seen once. The chain recombines TRBV9 with TRBJ2-1; a possible D gene is TRBD1 (6 bases). Germline values: CDR1 SGDLS, CDR2 YYNGEE. Trimming pared 4 bases from V and 7 bases from J, leaving 21 bases between. The CDR3 length is 16 residues. The CDR3 DNA is TGTGCCAGCAGCCCGCCGGCCAGGGGCGGAAAAAATGAGCAGTTCTTC. Translation gives CASSPPARGGKNEQFF.

Concerning this clone: The same CDR3 is also encoded by other DNA sequences in this sample. V usage is TRBV25-1 and J usage is TRBJ1-2; no clear D gene. This CDR3 contains 11 residues. V lost 4 bases and J 7 bases, leaving 7 bases between the germline ends. The germline CDR1 and CDR2 sequences are MGHDK and SYGVNS. DNA for the CDR3: TGTGCCAGCAGTGGGGGATCTGGCTACACCTTC. This sequence encodes CASSGGSGYTF.

The chain links TRBV7-2 to TRBJ2-3; D might be TRBD1 (6 bases). The germline V and J ends were trimmed by 0 bases and 1 base, with 11 bases remaining between them. CDR3 length equals 16 residues. Germline V lookup: CDR1 SGHTA, CDR2 FQGNSA. Here the CDR3 DNA reads TGTGCCAGCAGCTTAGCGCAGGGGCCGGGCACAGATACGCAGTATTTT. It is translated as CASSLAQGPGTDTQYF.

This clone was found a few times. The chain couples TRBV14 to TRBJ1-2, with D uncertain. CDR3 length: 15 amino acids. V was cut by 6 bases and J by 8 bases, with 22 bases left in between. Germline CDR1 and CDR2: SGHDN and FVKESK. CDR3 protein: CASSRFTVASEGYTF. As DNA, the CDR3 is TGTGCCAGCAGTCGATTTACCGTCGCCTCCGAGGGCTACACCTTC.

The chain has TRBV7-8 and TRBJ1-5; unclear D gene. This CDR3 contains 19 residues. From germline, CDR1 is SGHVS and CDR2 FQNEAQ. V was cut by 0 bases and J by 0 bases, with 18 bases left in between. CDR3 bases: TGTGCCAGCAGCTTAGCGGCAAGGCATCTACTTTATAGCAATCAGCCCCAGCATTTT. Protein: CASSLAARHLLYSNQPQHF.

The chain joins TRBV19 to TRBJ1-6; weak D call: TRBD1 (5 bases). The CDR3 spans 14 residues. The V gene's germline CDR1 is LNHDA and CDR2 SQIVND (reference sequence). The CDR3 DNA follows: TGTGCACCCCGGGGGAGCTCCTATAATTCACCCCTCCACTTT. Its protein product is CAPRGSSYNSPLHF.

The chain links TRBV4-1 to TRBJ1-5; D gene ambiguous. CDR1 MGHRA and CDR2 YSYEKL come from the germline V gene. The ends were cut back, 0 bases at V and 3 bases at J, with 12 bases in the middle. This CDR3 spans 16 amino acids. CDR3 loop: CASSQEYGKFNQPQHF. The CDR3, as DNA: TGCGCCAGCAGCCAAGAGTACGGGAAGTTCAATCAGCCCCAGCATTTT.

CDR3 amino acids: CASSPGLSNQPQHF. The CDR3 region has the DNA TGTGCCAGCAGCCCGGGATTAAGCAATCAGCCCCAGCATTTT. The chain links TRBV27 to TRBJ1-5, with no clear D. The V gene lost 6 bases and the J gene lost 1 base, with 10 bases spanning the gap. Germline CDR1 is MNHEY and CDR2 is SMNVEV (reference sequence). The CDR3 extends over 14 amino acids.

The gene calls are TRBV6-5 and TRBJ2-3, with D hard to call. V shed 2 bases and J shed 6 bases, with 15 bases lying between them. CDR1 and CDR2 (germline): MNHEY, SVGAGI. This CDR3 has 15 amino acids. This CDR3 reads CASSYDVSSVDTQYF. CDR3 nucleotides: TGTGCCAGCAGTTACGACGTGTCGTCGGTGGATACGCAGTATTTT.